This T cell receptor (beta chain) was identified during a study of T cells after yellow fever vaccination. Study summary: For low cell numbers, libraries were made with SMART-Seq v4 Ultra Low Input.

Study results and limitations: A weaker secondary response peaked on day 5, the primary on day 15. Subsequent to the booster, the majority of primary-vaccination clones reappeared (96% CD4, about 90% CD8).

CDR1 and CDR2 (germline): DFQATT, SNEGSKA (reference sequence). The CDR3 is 14 residues long. V lost 0 bases, J lost 6 bases, and 13 bases lay in between. This clonotype showed up just a few times. Its antigen is unidentified. 5'RACE template switching added a universal primer site and UMIs to TCR cDNA. One entry per CDR3 protein results from TCRdb running MiXCR on the 5' RACE reads. The top ten hold 18% of the sample, which has under 500,000 distinct CDR3 sequences, around 20% seen once. This TCR came from a man between 18 and 35 years old who received the YFV17D yellow fever vaccine. The sample here was PBMCs, taken before the yellow fever booster vaccination. This chain connects TRBV20-1 to TRBJ2-3, with D possibly TRBD2 on 5 matching bases. In DNA form, the CDR3 reads TGCAGTGCTAGAGACGGGGATATCCACGATACGCAGTATTTT. Its protein product is CSARDGDIHDTQYF.